This T cell receptor (beta chain) was sequenced during a study of control samples from healthy donors and cancer patients. Repertoires were generated with immunoSEQ multiplex PCR, while TCRdb's copy carries only in-frame clones and drops some. The table records some 140,000 clones, around nine tenths of them present only once. CDR1 and CDR2 from the germline V gene are KGHDR and SFDVKD. V was pared by 9 bases and J by 5 bases, with 16 bases between. CDR3 length equals 14 residues. This clonotype was obtained from a woman aged 25 to 39 in good health. The sample comprised blood. The J gene is TRBJ2-1, the V gene TRBV24-1, with a weak D call TRBD2 (6 bases). CDR3 amino acids: CATPDSGRNNEQFF. The CDR3 DNA reads TGTGCCACCCCGGATTCAGGGAGGAACAATGAGCAGTTCTTC.